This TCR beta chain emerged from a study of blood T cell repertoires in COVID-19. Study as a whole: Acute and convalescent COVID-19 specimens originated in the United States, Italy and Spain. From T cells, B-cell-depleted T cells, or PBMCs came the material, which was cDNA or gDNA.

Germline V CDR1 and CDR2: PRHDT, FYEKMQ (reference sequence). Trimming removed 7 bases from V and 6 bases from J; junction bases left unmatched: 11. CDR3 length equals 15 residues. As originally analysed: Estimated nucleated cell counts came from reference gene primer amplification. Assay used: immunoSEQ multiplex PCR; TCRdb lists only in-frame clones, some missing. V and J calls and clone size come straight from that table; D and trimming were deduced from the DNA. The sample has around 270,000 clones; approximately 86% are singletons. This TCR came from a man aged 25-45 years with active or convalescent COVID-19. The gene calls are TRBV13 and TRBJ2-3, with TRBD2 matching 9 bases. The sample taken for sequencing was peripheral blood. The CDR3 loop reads CASKGTSWGSDTQYF. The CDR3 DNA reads TGTGCCAGCAAGGGGACTAGCTGGGGTTCCGATACGCAGTATTTT.